This T cell receptor (beta chain) was recovered during a study of T cell changes during pregnancy in multiple sclerosis. Method: immunoSEQ multiplex PCR; TCRdb's copy keeps in-frame clones and lacks some. The sample has roughly 100,000 clones; approximately 93% are singletons. The CDR3 covers 15 residues. The germline CDR1 and CDR2 sequences are GTSNPN and SVGIG (reference sequence). The V end lost 1 base, the J end lost 4 bases, and 15 bases lay between the germline ends. This receptor was obtained from a female donor with multiple sclerosis, enrolled in a pregnancy study. Sequenced material: peripheral blood, taken after pregnancy. V and J are TRBV30 and TRBJ2-3; tentatively, D is TRBD1 (6 bases). The DNA for the CDR3 is TGTGCCTGGAGTGGGGGACAAGGGGGATCAGATACGCAGTATTTT. Translating it yields CAWSGGQGGSDTQYF. The whole variable domain, remainder taken from reference TRBV30 and TRBJ2-3, is SQTIHQWPATLVQPVGSPLSLECTVEGTSNPNLYWYRQAAGRGLQLLFYSVGIGQISSEVPQNLSASRPQDRQFILSSKKLLLSDSGFYLCAWSGGQGGSDTQYFGPGTRLTVL.